One and the same sample provided the 2 T cell receptor beta chains below, sequenced in a study of T cells after yellow fever vaccination. TCRdb independently ran MiXCR on the 5' RACE reads; one entry per CDR3 protein. The data contain under 70,000 distinct CDR3 sequences, approximately 6.9% of them seen just once; the ten biggest clones take up around two fifths. The sequenced sample was CD8+ T cells sorted from PBMCs, obtained on the day of the first yellow fever vaccination. The receptors stem from a man younger than 35 who received the YFV17D yellow fever vaccine.

As to this clonotype: A read error is possible here, since a much larger clone lies one base away. V and J are TRBV7-9 and TRBJ2-5; 10 nucleotides match TRBD1. Per germline, CDR1 SEHNR and CDR2 FQNEAQ (reference sequence). The CDR3 is 17 residues long. In nucleotides, the CDR3 is TGTGCCGGCAGTTCGGGTTCCGGGACAGGGGACCAAGAGACCCAGTACTTC. Amino acids: CAGSSGSGTGDQETQYF.

By its share, this clonotype is medium-sized. The chain combines TRBV4-3 with TRBJ2-5; tentative D call: TRBD2 (5 bases). This CDR3 is 13 amino acids long. V was cut by 4 bases and J by 2 bases, with 8 bases left in between. CDR1 and CDR2 from the germline V gene are LGHNA and YSLEER. The chain's CDR3 is CASSRGQQETQYF. CDR3 DNA: TGCGCCAGCAGCCGCGGGCAGCAAGAGACCCAGTACTTC.